The 13 T cell receptor beta chains below were found in one sample sequenced in a study of T cells expressing NK-cell markers. TCRdb re-called the 5' RACE reads and gives one entry per CDR3 protein, without DNA. In all, the sample yields roughly 380,000 distinct CDR3 sequences. Sequencing used blood T cells: a sorted CD56 or NKG2C T cell subset, CD4+ or CD8+ T cells, or bulk PBMC T cells (not recorded which). The receptors were gathered from a man between 18 and 69 years old in good health.

The chain combines TRBV11-1 with TRBJ2-7; the TCRdb call, TRBD1, lacks DNA for checking. The V gene's germline CDR1 is SGHAT and CDR2 FQDESV (reference sequence). CDR3 length: 19 amino acids. This chain's CDR3 is CASSPNIFRDRSLFYEQYF.

The V and J genes are TRBV20-1 and TRBJ2-7; the D call from TCRdb, TRBD1, cannot be confirmed without DNA. Germline CDR1 is DFQATT and CDR2 is SNEGSKA (reference sequence). The CDR3 runs to 16 residues. The chain's CDR3 is CSARGSDRAISYEQYF.

The chain combines TRBV20-1 with TRBJ2-3; TCRdb calls TRBD1, which cannot be checked without DNA. In germline, CDR1 is DFQATT, CDR2 SNEGSKA (reference sequence). This CDR3 spans 13 amino acids. CDR3 amino acids: CSAFRGTPDTQYF.

The chain joins TRBV30 to TRBJ2-5; the D call of TRBD1 rests on TCRdb alone, since no DNA is present to check it. CDR3 length equals 15 residues. Germline CDR1 is GTSNPN and CDR2 is SVGIG (reference sequence). The CDR3 sequence: CAWTPKGTVEETQYF. Full variable domain (remainder filled in from reference TRBV30 and TRBJ2-5): SQTIHQWPATLVQPVGSPLSLECTVEGTSNPNLYWYRQAAGRGLQLLFYSVGIGQISSEVPQNLSASRPQDRQFILSSKKLLLSDSGFYLCAWTPKGTVEETQYFGPGTRLLVL.

The chain uses TRBV19 and TRBJ1-1; lacking DNA, the TRBD1 call made by TCRdb goes unchecked. The CDR3 consists of 15 residues. The germline CDR1 and CDR2 sequences are LNHDA and SQIVND (reference sequence). Here the CDR3 reads CASSRLDRGDTEAFF.

This chain's CDR3 is CASGTGYSPLHF. The rearrangement joins TRBV28 to TRBJ1-6; there is no DNA to check the TCRdb D call of TRBD1. Looked up from germline, CDR1 is MDHEN and CDR2 is SYDVKM. The CDR3 is made up of 12 amino acids.

The genes are TRBV15 and TRBJ2-2. The germline CDR1 and CDR2 sequences are LNHNV and YYDKDF (reference sequence). The CDR3 runs 15 residues. CDR3 residues: CATSREQRPTGELFF.

The chain couples TRBV6-2 or TRBV6-3 to TRBJ2-6; the D call of TRBD2 rests on TCRdb alone, since no DNA is present to check it. CDR1 is MNHEY, CDR2 SVGEGT, per germline. There are 15 residues in the CDR3. CDR3 residues: CASSYGGYGANVLTF.

CDR3 amino acids: CASSFIQGTYEQYF. The chain has TRBV7-9 and TRBJ2-7; lacking DNA, the TRBD1 call made by TCRdb goes unchecked. The CDR3 consists of 14 residues. Germline CDR1 SEHNR, CDR2 FQNEAQ (reference sequence).

CDR3 in amino acids: CASRNGAGGSYEQYF. This chain links TRBV6-1 with TRBJ2-7. Germline V gene sequence: CDR1 MNHNS, CDR2 SASEGT. The CDR3 is 15 amino acids.

The J gene is TRBJ2-2, the V gene TRBV27; TCRdb's assignment of TRBD1 cannot be checked, as there is no DNA. The CDR3 extends over 13 amino acids. Looked up from germline, CDR1 is MNHEY and CDR2 is SMNVEV (reference sequence). The CDR3 here is CASSWTGTGELFF.

V usage is TRBV6-2 or TRBV6-3 and J usage is TRBJ1-1. CDR3 size: 15 residues. CDR1 MNHEY and CDR2 SVGEGT come from the germline V gene. The CDR3 here is CASSYLSWGNTEAFF.

The genes are TRBV11-2 and TRBJ2-5; the TCRdb call, TRBD2, lacks DNA for checking. Germline-derived CDR1 and CDR2 are SGHAT and FQNNGV. The CDR3 totals 16 residues. Here the CDR3 reads CASSLSAGFAGETQYF.